The clone carrying this T cell receptor beta chain was detected many times. Its antigen is still unknown. The source of the sample is a study of regulatory T cells in long-lasting Graves disease. The wider study: Newly diagnosed Graves' patients took antithyroid drugs under 3 months.

The time point here: newly diagnosed GD, antithyroid drugs for less than 3 months. The authors made the TCR library using RNA they extracted from PBMCs. Each of the patients was recruited from an endocrinology department situated in Xi'an, China. Study-level results: With persistent disease, TRBV28, TRBJ1-2 and TRBJ2-5 were the favored segments. Only a small sample size was used, which may have cut accuracy.

The TCR beta library used iRepertoire HTBI primers with Arm-PCR amplification of CDR3. MiXCR, applied by TCRdb to the multiplex PCR reads, yields one record per CDR3 protein. The sample records about 240,000 distinct CDR3 sequences, 20% being singletons. The CDR3 has 16 residues. The V and J ends lost 5 bases and 8 bases respectively, with 22 bases between them. Germline values: CDR1 SGHTA, CDR2 FQGTGA. This TCR was sampled from a female donor with Graves disease. Here the sequenced sample was peripheral blood mononuclear cells (PBMCs), taken at new diagnosis, from a patient treated with antithyroid drugs. This chain joins TRBV7-3 and TRBJ2-1; D perhaps matches TRBD1 (8 bases). The CDR3 sequence: CASSASSQGAGDEQFF. The DNA of the CDR3 is TGTGCCAGCAGCGCGAGCAGTCAGGGGGCGGGAGATGAGCAGTTCTTC.